Listed below are T cell receptor beta chains from one sample, sequenced in a study of regulatory T cells in long-lasting Graves disease. TCRdb ran MiXCR on the multiplex PCR reads and lists one entry per CDR3 protein. The profile shows 360,000 or so distinct CDR3 sequences, over 15% of them singletons. These data also featured in a second study, about T cells in Graves' hyperthyroidism and ophthalmopathy.

Sequenced here: peripheral blood mononuclear cells (PBMCs), sampled at new diagnosis, from a patient treated with antithyroid drugs. These receptors were obtained from a man in his forties with Graves disease. Each CDR3 is given with its conserved first and last residue. D genes are given only for firm matches. The size of a clone is reported for some rows only, either as once, few or many, or as a class for expanded clones.

CDR3nt: TGTGCCAGCAGCCTACGGGACGGATATCAGCCCCAGCATTTT
CDR3aa: CASSLRDGYQPQHF
v_gene: TRBV7-2
d_gene: NA
abundance: many
j_gene: TRBJ1-5
len: 14

CDR3nt: TGCGCCAGCAGCCAATTACTAGCGGGGGACGAGCAGTACTTC
CDR3aa: CASSQLLAGDEQYF
v_gene: TRBV4-1
d_gene: TRBD2
abundance: many
j_gene: TRBJ2-7
len: 14

CDR3nt: TGTGCCAGCAGTGAAGTAAAGTGGGACACCTATAATTCACCCCTCCACTTT
CDR3aa: CASSEVKWDTYNSPLHF
v_gene: TRBV2
d_gene: NA
abundance: NA
j_gene: TRBJ1-6
len: 17

CDR3nt: TGTGCCAGCAGCTTGGGGAGTGGGGCAGATACGCAGTATTTT
CDR3aa: CASSLGSGADTQYF
v_gene: TRBV5-1
d_gene: NA
abundance: many
j_gene: TRBJ2-3
len: 14

CDR3nt: TGCGCCAGCGGGACCAGCCCTTCGGGCACAGATACGCAGTATTTT
CDR3aa: CASGTSPSGTDTQYF
v_gene: TRBV5-1
d_gene: NA
abundance: many
j_gene: TRBJ2-3
len: 15

CDR3nt: TGTGCCAGCAGTTTGAGACAGGGTTCCAGTTCACCCCTCCACTTT
CDR3aa: CASSLRQGSSSPLHF
v_gene: TRBV28
d_gene: TRBD1
abundance: many
j_gene: TRBJ1-6
len: 15

CDR3nt: TGCAGTGCTAGTGGCCACAGTGATTCTGGGGCCAACGTCCTGACTTTC
CDR3aa: CSASGHSDSGANVLTF
v_gene: TRBV20-1
d_gene: NA
abundance: many
j_gene: TRBJ2-6
len: 16

CDR3nt: TGTGCCAGCAGCTTAGAGGGTTTACAGCCCCAGCATTTT
CDR3aa: CASSLEGLQPQHF
v_gene: TRBV28
d_gene: NA
abundance: NA
j_gene: TRBJ1-5
len: 13

CDR3nt: TGTGCCAGCAGTCCATCTCGTGCGAGGGAGGTGGATGGCTACACCTTC
CDR3aa: CASSPSRAREVDGYTF
v_gene: TRBV12-3/TRBV12-4
d_gene: NA
abundance: many
j_gene: TRBJ1-2
len: 16

CDR3nt: TGCAGTGCCTCCGGGACAGCTCATTCCTACGAGCAGTACTTC
CDR3aa: CSASGTAHSYEQYF
v_gene: TRBV20-1
d_gene: TRBD1
abundance: few
j_gene: TRBJ2-7
len: 14

CDR3nt: TGTGCCTGGAGTGTACGTCATAGGGCCAGCCAAAAAGTCTACGAGCAGTACTTC
CDR3aa: CAWSVRHRASQKVYEQYF
v_gene: TRBV30
d_gene: NA
abundance: few
j_gene: TRBJ2-7
len: 18

CDR3nt: TGTGCCAGCATCGCTTATGGGGGACAGGGGCCCAATGAGCAGTTCTTC
CDR3aa: CASIAYGGQGPNEQFF
v_gene: TRBV28
d_gene: TRBD1
abundance: many
j_gene: TRBJ2-1
len: 16

CDR3nt: TGTGCCAGCGGTTTCCGGGACAGATGGAACTATGGCTACACCTTC
CDR3aa: CASGFRDRWNYGYTF
v_gene: TRBV28
d_gene: TRBD1
abundance: many
j_gene: TRBJ1-2
len: 15